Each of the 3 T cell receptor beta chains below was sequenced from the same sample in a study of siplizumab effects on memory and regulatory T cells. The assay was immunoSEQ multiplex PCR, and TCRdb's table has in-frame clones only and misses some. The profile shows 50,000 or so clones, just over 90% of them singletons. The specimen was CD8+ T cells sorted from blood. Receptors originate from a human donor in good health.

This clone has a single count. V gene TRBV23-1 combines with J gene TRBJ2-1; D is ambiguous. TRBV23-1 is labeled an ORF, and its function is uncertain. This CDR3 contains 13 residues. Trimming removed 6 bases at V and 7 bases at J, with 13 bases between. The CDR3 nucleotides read TGCGCCAGCAGAGAGGACGGATTGAATGAGCAGTTCTTC. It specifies CASREDGLNEQFF.

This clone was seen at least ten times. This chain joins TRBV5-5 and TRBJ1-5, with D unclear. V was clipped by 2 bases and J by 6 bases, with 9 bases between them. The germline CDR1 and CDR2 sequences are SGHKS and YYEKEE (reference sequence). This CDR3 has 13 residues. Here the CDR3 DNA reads TGTGCCAGCAGCTTTGAGTTGGTTCAGCCCCAGCATTTT. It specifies CASSFELVQPQHF. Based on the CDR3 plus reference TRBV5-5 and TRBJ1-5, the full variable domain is DAGVTQSPTHLIKTRGQQVTLRCSPISGHKSVSWYQQVLGQGPQFIFQYYEKEERGRGNFPDRFSARQFPNYSSELNVNALLLGDSALYLCASSFELVQPQHFGDGTRLSIL.

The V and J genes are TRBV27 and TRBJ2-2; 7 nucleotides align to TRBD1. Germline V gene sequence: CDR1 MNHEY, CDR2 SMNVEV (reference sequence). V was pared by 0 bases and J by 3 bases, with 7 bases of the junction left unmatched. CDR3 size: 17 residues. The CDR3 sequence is CASSLSTGFLYTGELFF. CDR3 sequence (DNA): TGTGCCAGCAGTTTATCGACAGGGTTTTTGTACACCGGGGAGCTGTTTTTT.